The 20 T cell receptor beta chains below were found in one sample sequenced in a study of beta chain features in type 1 diabetes. Study-level points and caveats: Shorter TCRB CDR3s, moderately but significantly so, marked every one of the four CD4+ subsets in Type 1 diabetes patients.

The antigens these receptors bind are not known. Reverse transcription of all isolated RNA meant that expressed TCRB transcripts were sequenced. Data came from immunoSEQ multiplex PCR; TCRdb stores just in-frame clones and leaves some out. The sample holds hundreds of thousands of clones, roughly a tenth seen once. Sequencing input: naive CD4+ T cells from blood. The receptors were sampled from a man aged 25 to 40 with type 1 diabetes.

The rearrangement joins TRBV29-1 to TRBJ1-5, with D possibly matching TRBD1 (5 bases). CDR3 length: 13 residues. In germline, CDR1 is SQVTM, CDR2 ANQGSEA. The V and J ends lost 6 bases and 2 bases respectively, with 11 bases between them. For the CDR3, the DNA is TGCAGCGTATCGAAAGGGGGCAATCAGCCCCAGCATTTT. Its protein product is CSVSKGGNQPQHF.

The CDR3 DNA is TGTGCCAGCTCCCCCGACAGGGTAAGCACTGAAGCTTTCTTT. Amino acids: CASSPDRVSTEAFF. This chain links TRBV18 with TRBJ1-1; 7 bases agree with TRBD1. The J segment lost 4 bases and the V segment lost 6 bases, leaving 8 bases of the junction unmatched. Germline assignment: CDR1 KGHSH and CDR2 LQKENI. This CDR3 is 14 amino acids long.

The chain carries TRBV21-1 and TRBJ2-7; the table's D call, TRBD2, has no DNA check behind it. TRBV21-1 is described as a pseudogene. The CDR3 extends over 16 amino acids. The CDR3 sequence is CASSKDETEESYEQYF. CDR3 DNA: TGTGCCAGCAGCAAAGATGAGACGGAGGAGTCCTACGAGCAGTACTTC.

The chain combines TRBV7-8 with TRBJ1-2, with D perhaps TRBD1 (5 bases). V dropped 1 base and J dropped 5 bases, with 14 bases sitting between them. CDR1 and CDR2 from the germline V gene are SGHVS and FQNEAQ. The CDR3 is 15 amino acids. The CDR3 DNA reads as TGTGCCAGCAGCTTAGTCCAGGGTGGAGTGTATGGCTACACCTTC. Translation gives CASSLVQGGVYGYTF.

The chain joins TRBV7-2 to TRBJ2-1; a weak D match, TRBD2 (6 bases). Germline V lookup: CDR1 SGHTA, CDR2 FQGNSA. V was trimmed by 4 bases and J by 7 bases, leaving 11 bases between them. This CDR3 comprises 13 residues. CDR3 sequence: CASSSLGGNEQFF. CDR3 DNA: TGTGCCAGCAGCTCGCTCGGAGGGAATGAGCAGTTCTTC.

This clone was seen a handful of times. The rearrangement uses TRBV11-2 and TRBJ2-1, with 8 bases aligning to TRBD2. This CDR3 has 15 residues. Germline trimming cut 4 bases from V and 7 bases from J; bases unmatched to any gene: 9. Germline values: CDR1 SGHAT, CDR2 FQNNGV. Here the CDR3 reads CASSSRGGPGNEQFF. As DNA, the CDR3 is TGTGCCAGCAGCTCCCGGGGGGGCCCGGGGAATGAGCAGTTCTTC.

The sample holds a few counts of this clone. The CDR3 loop is CASSTRTHYEQYF. CDR3 nucleotides: TGTGCCAGTAGTACCAGGACACACTACGAGCAGTACTTC. The rearrangement uses TRBV19 and TRBJ2-7; maybe TRBD1 (5 bases). The V gene's germline CDR1 is LNHDA and CDR2 SQIVND (reference sequence). Trimming pared 4 bases from V and 3 bases from J, leaving 10 bases between. CDR3 length equals 13 residues. The full variable domain, completed using reference TRBV19 and TRBJ2-7, is DGGITQSPKYLFRKEGQNVTLSCEQNLNHDAMYWYRQDPGQGLRLIYYSQIVNDFQKGDIAEGYSVSREKKESFPLTVTSAQKNPTAFYLCASSTRTHYEQYFGPGTRLTVT.

This clone was picked up a small number of times. The chain combines TRBV5-1 with TRBJ2-1, with D unresolved. The V gene lost 1 base and the J gene lost 8 bases, with 13 bases spanning the gap. The CDR3 extends over 14 amino acids. Germline CDR1 SGHRS, CDR2 YFSETQ. In DNA, the CDR3 is TGCGCCAGCAGCTTGCTGTGGTCGGTGGATGAGCAGTTCTTC. Its protein is CASSLLWSVDEQFF.

This chain joins TRBV19 and TRBJ2-1; tentative D call: TRBD1 (6 bases). Germline V lookup: CDR1 LNHDA, CDR2 SQIVND (reference sequence). Trimming took off 4 bases at V and 4 bases at J, with 11 bases between the two ends. This CDR3 is 14 amino acids long. The CDR3: CASSKGQTYNEQFF. The CDR3 DNA follows: TGTGCCAGTAGTAAGGGACAAACTTACAATGAGCAGTTCTTC.

This clone has a handful of counts. This chain uses TRBV4-3 with TRBJ1-6, with D possibly TRBD1 on 5 matching bases. This CDR3 contains 15 residues. Trimming removed 3 bases from V and 5 bases from J, with 11 bases in between. CDR1 and CDR2 from the germline V gene are LGHNA and YSLEER. The CDR3 is CASSHLDRDNSPLHF. The DNA for the CDR3 is TGCGCCAGCAGCCACCTCGACAGAGATAATTCACCCCTCCACTTT.

The rearrangement links TRBV4-3 to TRBJ2-7; D uncertain. The CDR3 totals 17 residues. The V end was cut by 1 base, the J end by 0 bases, with 16 bases between. CDR1 is LGHNA, CDR2 YSLEER, per germline. The CDR3 sequence is CASSQGLHPLSSYEQYF. The CDR3 bases are TGCGCCAGCAGCCAAGGTCTCCATCCACTAAGCTCCTACGAGCAGTACTTC.

The chain uses TRBV29-1 and TRBJ2-5; D not resolved. Germline V gene data show CDR1 as SQVTM and CDR2 as ANQGSEA. V gave up 3 bases and J gave up 2 bases, with 13 bases separating them. CDR3 length: 14 residues. In DNA form, the CDR3 reads TGCAGCGTTGAGCCCAGCGCAGCTCAAGAGACCCAGTACTTC. Translated, it gives CSVEPSAAQETQYF.

The table lists this clone with a few counts. The V gene is TRBV13, the J gene TRBJ2-3, with TRBD1 matching over 8 bases. The CDR3 totals 15 residues. The V and J ends lost 4 bases and 6 bases, in that order; junction bases with no gene match: 9. Germline CDR1 and CDR2: PRHDT and FYEKMQ (reference sequence). This chain's CDR3 is CASSSSYRGKDTQYF. CDR3 DNA: TGTGCCAGCAGCTCCTCTTACAGGGGGAAGGATACGCAGTATTTT.

This clone came up a few times. The chain uses TRBV2 and TRBJ2-1; tentatively, D is TRBD2 (5 bases). Germline lookup yields CDR1 SNHLY and CDR2 FYNNEI. The CDR3 is made up of 13 amino acids. V lost 6 bases, J lost 3 bases, and 9 bases lay in between. CDR3 DNA sequence: TGTGCCAGCAGGGCCGGGATCTACAATGAGCAGTTCTTC. It codes for CASRAGIYNEQFF.

This clone has only a few counts. This chain joins TRBV7-9 and TRBJ1-2; D gene uncertain. The CDR3 length is 17 residues. Germline values: CDR1 SEHNR, CDR2 FQNEAQ (reference sequence). Trimming removed 6 bases from V and 2 bases from J, with 22 bases in between. The CDR3 loop reads CASRLPSDARGNYGYTF. As DNA, the CDR3 is TGTGCCAGCAGGCTCCCGTCGGATGCAAGAGGCAACTATGGCTACACCTTC.

This clone has just a few counts. The V and J genes are TRBV7-2 and TRBJ1-5; 7 nucleotides align to TRBD1. In germline, CDR1 is SGHTA, CDR2 FQGNSA. The junction had 3 bases not matched to a gene; V was cut back by 5 bases and J by 2 bases. The CDR3 has 14 amino acids. CDR3: CASSPRGGNQPQHF. The DNA for the CDR3 is TGTGCCAGCAGCCCCAGGGGGGGCAATCAGCCCCAGCATTTT.

The genes are TRBV7-3 and TRBJ2-2, with no clear D. V gave up 5 bases and J gave up 3 bases, with 7 bases separating them. The germline V gene encodes CDR1 SGHTA and CDR2 FQGTGA. The CDR3 loop spans 13 amino acids. As DNA, the CDR3 is TGTGCCAGCAGCCCAAGCCACACCGGGGAGCTGTTTTTT. This codes for CASSPSHTGELFF. Together with reference TRBV7-3 and TRBJ2-2, the CDR3 gives the full variable domain: GAGVSQTPSNKVTEKGKYVELRCDPISGHTALYWYRQSLGQGPEFLIYFQGTGAADDSGLPNDRFFAVRPEGSVSTLKIQRTERGDSAVYLCASSPSHTGELFFGEGSRLTVL.

This clone showed up just a few times. V gene TRBV28 combines with J gene TRBJ2-7, with 8 nucleotides matching TRBD1. Looked up from germline, CDR1 is MDHEN and CDR2 is SYDVKM. There are 13 residues in the CDR3. Trimming removed 6 bases from V and 8 bases from J; junction bases left unmatched: 9. The CDR3 DNA is TGTGCCAGCAGCTTCTCAGGGGGCGCGAAGCAGTACTTC. This translates into CASSFSGGAKQYF.

CDR3 sequence: CASSPPLDTEAFF. CDR3 DNA sequence: TGTGCCAGTAGCCCCCCACTGGACACTGAAGCTTTCTTT. The gene calls are TRBV19 and TRBJ1-1; no clear D gene. The ends were cut back, 6 bases at V and 3 bases at J, with 11 bases in the middle. Germline assignment: CDR1 LNHDA and CDR2 SQIVND (reference sequence). This CDR3 has 13 residues.

The gene calls are TRBV5-1 and TRBJ2-3, with D tentatively TRBD2 (6 bases). Germline assignment: CDR1 SGHRS and CDR2 YFSETQ. V gave up 4 bases and J gave up 0 bases, with 12 bases separating them. The length of the CDR3 is 15 residues. The CDR3 sequence: CASSLSGVSTDTQYF. For the CDR3, the DNA is TGCGCCAGCAGCCTTAGCGGAGTCAGCACAGATACGCAGTATTTT.